These 22 T cell receptor beta chains share one sample of origin, sequenced in a study of blood T cell repertoires in COVID-19. The data were produced by immunoSEQ multiplex PCR, yet TCRdb's version contains in-frame clones alone and is incomplete. This table holds around 200,000 clones, nearly 90% found once. The sequenced material came from peripheral blood. The receptor set was obtained from a man aged 45-60 years with acute or convalescent COVID-19.

This chain joins TRBV14 and TRBJ2-1, with 7 bases that match TRBD2. The germline V gene has CDR1 SGHDN and CDR2 FVKESK. J gave up 7 bases and V 1 base, and 7 bases lay outside the gene matches. The CDR3 consists of 15 residues. The CDR3 loop is CASSQVSWGGNEQFF. CDR3 DNA sequence: TGTGCCAGCAGCCAAGTAAGCTGGGGGGGGAATGAGCAGTTCTTC.

V and J are TRBV7-9 and TRBJ2-2; 8 bases match TRBD1. The CDR3 contains 17 residues. Germline CDR1 reads SEHNR; CDR2 reads FQNEAQ (reference sequence). V shed 3 bases and J 6 bases; nucleotides not matched to a gene: 12. The CDR3 protein is CASSFFHRTGWSGELFF. The CDR3 DNA sequence: TGTGCCAGCAGCTTCTTCCATAGGACAGGGTGGTCCGGGGAGCTGTTTTTT.

This sequence joins TRBV4-3 and TRBJ2-1; no clear D gene. Germline CDR1 reads LGHNA; CDR2 reads YSLEER. CDR3 length equals 13 residues. V lost 1 base and J lost 2, with 3 bases in between. CDR3 bases: TGCGCCAGCAGCCAAGCAGCCTACAATGAGCAGTTCTTC. This translates into CASSQAAYNEQFF.

The chain has TRBV4-2 and TRBJ1-2; D uncertain. The CDR3 extends over 13 amino acids. In germline, CDR1 is LGHNA, CDR2 YNFKEQ. V was shortened by 11 bases and J by 6 bases, with 19 bases between the two germline ends. In nucleotides, the CDR3 is TGTGCCGCGAGCCTCGGTCTGAAAGATGGCTACACCTTC. Protein product: CAASLGLKDGYTF.

This chain joins TRBV7-2 and TRBJ2-3; 7 nucleotides agree with TRBD1. The germline gives CDR1 SGHTA, CDR2 FQGNSA. With V trimmed by 2 bases and J by 6 bases, 8 bases remained unmatched. CDR3 length: 15 residues. The CDR3 DNA reads TGTGCCAGCAGCTTAAACAGGGGTCTTATGGATACGCAGTATTTT. It specifies CASSLNRGLMDTQYF.

V usage is TRBV6-5 and J usage is TRBJ2-7; D is uncertain. The CDR3 length is 13 residues. Trimming removed 7 bases from V and 2 bases from J, with 12 bases in between. CDR1 is MNHEY and CDR2 is SVGAGI in the germline V gene. The CDR3 loop is CASTLGRTYEQYV. In nucleotides, the CDR3 is TGTGCCAGCACCCTTGGCAGGACCTACGAGCAGTACGTC.

The chain recombines TRBV27 with TRBJ2-7; TRBD1 agrees at 8 bases. This CDR3 spans 14 amino acids. V trimming: 4 bases; J trimming: 0 bases; junction bases outside the gene matches: 2. CDR1 is MNHEY and CDR2 is SMNVEV in the germline V gene (reference sequence). DNA for the CDR3: TGTGCCAGCAGTTGGGACAGGAGCTCCTACGAGCAGTACTTC. It yields the protein CASSWDRSSYEQYF.

The V call is TRBV3-1 (or the pseudogene TRBV3-2), the J call TRBJ2-2; 14 bases match TRBD2. Germline CDR1 LGHDT, CDR2 YNNKEL (reference sequence). Trimming took 2 bases from V and 1 from J; bases not matched to a gene: 15. The CDR3 is 22 residues long. As DNA, the CDR3 is TGTGCCAGCAGCCAAACAAGACCGAGCCCGGGACTAGCGGGGGTGAACACCGGGGAGCTGTTTTTT. Encoded protein: CASSQTRPSPGLAGVNTGELFF.

The V gene is TRBV6-5, the J gene TRBJ1-5; 7 positions match TRBD1. Germline assignment: CDR1 MNHEY and CDR2 SVGAGI. V shed 8 bases and J 4 bases; nucleotides not matched to a gene: 8. The CDR3 runs 14 residues. The CDR3 coding sequence is TGTGCCAGCGTCCGGACAGGCGCGAATCAGCCCCAGCATTTT. This sequence encodes CASVRTGANQPQHF.

CDR3 bases: TGTGCCACCGCATCGGGTTTTAATGAAAAACTGTTTTTT. Protein product: CATASGFNEKLFF. The V gene is TRBV6-5, the J gene TRBJ1-4, with no clear D. With 10 bases removed from V and 4 bases from J, the gap between germline ends came to 13 bases. Germline assignment: CDR1 MNHEY and CDR2 SVGAGI. CDR3 length equals 13 residues.

This chain joins TRBV10-3 and TRBJ1-4; D is unclear. CDR3 size: 15 residues. Germline CDR1 reads ENHRY; CDR2 reads SYGVKD. The V gene lost 0 bases and the J gene lost 1 base, with 6 bases spanning the gap. The DNA of the CDR3 is TGTGCCATCAGTGAGTCTCCGGGAACTAATGAAAAACTGTTTTTT. Translating it yields CAISESPGTNEKLFF.

This clone was counted between two and nine times. The genes are TRBV6-1 and TRBJ1-4; D possibly corresponds to TRBD1 (5 bases). CDR1 and CDR2 from the germline V gene are MNHNS and SASEGT. V was cut by 0 bases and J by 0 bases, with 8 bases left in between. The CDR3 length is 16 residues. In DNA form, the CDR3 reads TGTGCCAGCAGTGAAGCTGACAGCTCAACTAATGAAAAACTGTTTTTT. The encoded protein is CASSEADSSTNEKLFF.

Only one count was recorded for this clone. This chain links TRBV30 with TRBJ2-5; maybe TRBD2 (5 bases). The CDR3 spans 13 residues. The germline V gene has CDR1 GTSNPN and CDR2 SVGIG (reference sequence). V lost 0 bases to trimming and J lost 2 bases, with 7 bases between them. The DNA for the CDR3 is TGTGCCTGGAGTGTATGGGAGCAAGAGACCCAGTACTTC. It yields the protein CAWSVWEQETQYF.

Concerning this clone: In the same sample, other DNA sequences code for this CDR3. V gene TRBV27 combines with J gene TRBJ2-7; 11 nucleotides align to TRBD2. The CDR3 contains 15 residues. The V segment lost 6 bases and the J segment 4 bases; nucleotides outside the gene matches: 8. Germline loops: CDR1 MNHEY, CDR2 SMNVEV (reference sequence). CDR3 sequence: CASSGRLAGLYEQYF. The CDR3 nucleotides are TGTGCCAGCAGCGGGAGACTAGCGGGATTGTACGAGCAGTACTTC.

V is TRBV5-8 and J is TRBJ1-5; D gene unclear. Germline assignment: CDR1 SGHTS and CDR2 YDEGEE. V was shortened by 1 base and J by 0 bases, with 14 bases between the two germline ends. The CDR3 has 17 residues. CDR3 amino acids: CASSLLVISHSNQPQHF. The CDR3 region has the DNA TGTGCCAGCAGCTTGCTAGTCATCTCTCATAGCAATCAGCCCCAGCATTTT.

The V gene is TRBV7-8, the J gene TRBJ1-5; D is uncertain. Trimming took off 4 bases at V and 5 bases at J, with 9 bases between the two ends. CDR3 length equals 13 residues. The germline V gene has CDR1 SGHVS and CDR2 FQNEAQ. DNA for the CDR3: TGTGCCAGCAGCTACGGTCCCGATCAGCCCCAGCATTTT. Translated: CASSYGPDQPQHF. The variable domain in full, with the rest retrieved from reference TRBV7-8 and TRBJ1-5, is GAGVSQSPRYKVAKRGQDVALRCDPISGHVSLFWYQQALGQGPEFLTYFQNEAQLDKSGLPSDRFFAERPEGSVSTLKIQRTQQEDSAVYLCASSYGPDQPQHFGDGTRLSIL.

This chain links TRBV9 with TRBJ2-1, with TRBD1 matching 8 bases. J lost 3 bases, V lost 8 bases, and 4 bases had no gene match. Germline V gene sequence: CDR1 SGDLS, CDR2 YYNGEE. The CDR3 runs to 13 residues. The CDR3 coding sequence is TGTGCCAGTTCCGGGACAGGCTACAATGAGCAGTTCTTC. This gives the protein CASSGTGYNEQFF.

The chain joins TRBV6-2 or TRBV6-3 to TRBJ2-3, with 7 bases aligning to TRBD1. J was trimmed by 2 bases and V by 2 bases; bases with no gene match: 4. Germline CDR1 MNHEY, CDR2 SVGEGT. The CDR3 loop spans 15 amino acids. In DNA, the CDR3 is TGTGCCAGCAGTTACAGGGGGCCGGACACAGATACGCAGTATTTT. Its translation is CASSYRGPDTDTQYF.

V is TRBV5-1 and J is TRBJ2-1; the match to TRBD2 covers 11 bases. The CDR3 totals 14 residues. The V gene's germline CDR1 is SGHRS and CDR2 YFSETQ. The trim removed 6 bases at V and 9 bases at J, leaving 8 bases unmatched. The CDR3 region has the DNA TGCGCCAGCAAGCTAGCGGGAGGTAGGGGTGAGCAGTTCTTC. It codes for CASKLAGGRGEQFF.

V and J are TRBV28 and TRBJ2-6; no reliable D call. The CDR3 is made up of 15 amino acids. Trimming pared 3 bases from V and 4 bases from J, leaving 10 bases between. CDR1 is MDHEN and CDR2 is SYDVKM in the germline V gene. This CDR3 is CASSFWATGANVLTF. The CDR3, as DNA: TGTGCCAGCAGTTTTTGGGCTACCGGGGCCAACGTCCTGACTTTC.

This clone was found a few times. V gene TRBV11-2 combines with J gene TRBJ2-1, with TRBD2 matching over 10 bases. Germline V lookup: CDR1 SGHAT, CDR2 FQNNGV. The V gene end was trimmed by 1 base and the J gene end by 5 bases; junction bases not matched to a gene: 2. The CDR3 has 15 residues. This CDR3 is CASSLGTSGNNEQFF. The CDR3 bases are TGTGCCAGCAGCTTAGGTACTAGCGGGAACAATGAGCAGTTCTTC.

The chain recombines TRBV27 with TRBJ1-4; D is unclear. The CDR3 has 14 residues. V was cut by 8 bases and J by 0 bases, with 10 bases left in between. CDR1 is MNHEY and CDR2 is SMNVEV in the germline V gene (reference sequence). CDR3 region: CASGYSATNEKLFF. The CDR3 coding sequence is TGTGCCAGCGGCTACAGTGCAACTAATGAAAAACTGTTTTTT.